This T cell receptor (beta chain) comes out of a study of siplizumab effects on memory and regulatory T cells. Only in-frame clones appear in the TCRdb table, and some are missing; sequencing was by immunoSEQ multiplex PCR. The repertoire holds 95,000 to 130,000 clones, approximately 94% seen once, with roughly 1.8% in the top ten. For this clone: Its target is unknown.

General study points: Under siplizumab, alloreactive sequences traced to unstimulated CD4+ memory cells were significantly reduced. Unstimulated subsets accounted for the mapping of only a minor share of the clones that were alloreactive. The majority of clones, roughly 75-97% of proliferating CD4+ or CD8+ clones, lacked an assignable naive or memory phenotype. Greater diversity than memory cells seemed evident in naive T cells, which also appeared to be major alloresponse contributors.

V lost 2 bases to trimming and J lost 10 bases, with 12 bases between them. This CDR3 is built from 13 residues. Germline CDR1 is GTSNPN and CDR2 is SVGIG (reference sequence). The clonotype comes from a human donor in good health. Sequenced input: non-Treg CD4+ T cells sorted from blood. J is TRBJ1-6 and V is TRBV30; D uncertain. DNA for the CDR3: TGTGCCTGGAGTTCCTCCACTTTATCACCCCTCCACTTT. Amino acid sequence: CAWSSSTLSPLHF.